This TCR beta chain was observed in a study of T cell responses to AZD1222 COVID-19 vaccine. The data were produced by immunoSEQ multiplex PCR, yet TCRdb's version contains in-frame clones alone and is incomplete. Of over 50,000 clones in the sample, roughly 84% are singletons; the top ten hold roughly 7.3%. This clone was recorded only once. Losses at the gene ends were 7 bases for V and 2 bases for J; bases not matched to a gene: 1. Germline assignment: CDR1 LNHDA and CDR2 SQIVND (reference sequence). CDR3 length: 13 residues. The sequenced sample was peripheral blood, obtained on day 0 of AZD1222 vaccination. This sequence joins TRBV19 and TRBJ1-2, with TRBD1 matching over 10 bases. The receptor was derived from an adult in good health. CDR3 in amino acids: CASTTGGNYGYTF. CDR3 in DNA: TGTGCCAGTACGACAGGGGGCAACTATGGCTACACCTTC.